Listed here are 10 T cell receptor beta chains from one sample, sequenced in a study of blood T cell repertoires in COVID-19. Some clones are missing from TCRdb's copy, which holds only in-frame ones; the method was immunoSEQ multiplex PCR. The data hold some 150,000 clones, with about 90% observed a single time. Source material: peripheral blood. These receptors all stem from an older woman with acute or convalescent COVID-19.

V gene TRBV7-2 combines with J gene TRBJ1-2; D call uncertain. The CDR3 is 15 amino acids. V dropped 5 bases and J dropped 2 bases, with 15 bases sitting between them. Looked up from germline, CDR1 is SGHTA and CDR2 is FQGNSA. The CDR3, as DNA: TGTGCCAGCAGCCTGGTTGGGCAGAGCAACTATGGCTACACCTTC. Translating gives CASSLVGQSNYGYTF.

The CDR3 DNA reads as TGTGCCAGCAGTGCTCCAAACGTGGGACTAGCGGGGGCAGATGAGCAGTTCTTC. Its translation is CASSAPNVGLAGADEQFF. The chain links TRBV28 to TRBJ2-1; 14 bases are shared with TRBD2. The CDR3 sequence is 18 residues long. Trimming cost V 5 bases and J 8 bases; bases outside gene matches: 14. Germline values: CDR1 MDHEN, CDR2 SYDVKM.

V is TRBV4-2 and J is TRBJ2-5, with 10 bases fitting TRBD2. In germline, CDR1 is LGHNA, CDR2 YNFKEQ. V lost 0 bases and J lost 5; bases outside the gene matches: 6. CDR3 length equals 16 residues. The CDR3 DNA reads TGTGCCAGCAGCCAAGATCGTAGCGGGGGGTTGGAGACCCAGTACTTC. Its translation: CASSQDRSGGLETQYF.

CDR3 in amino acids: CASSQGGFDSYEQYF. Here the CDR3 DNA reads TGCGCCAGCAGCCAAGGAGGGTTCGACTCCTACGAGCAGTACTTC. The chain has TRBV4-3 and TRBJ2-7; TRBD2 might be the D (5 bases). Between the trimmed V and J ends, which lost 1 base and 0 bases, there was a span of 10 bases. The CDR3 contains 15 residues. Germline loops: CDR1 LGHNA, CDR2 YSLEER.

This chain uses TRBV7-3 with TRBJ2-1, with D perhaps matching TRBD2 (6 bases). Between the trimmed V and J ends, which lost 6 bases and 5 bases, there was a span of 20 bases. The CDR3 is made up of 16 amino acids. CDR1 and CDR2 from the germline V gene are SGHTA and FQGTGA. CDR3 nucleotide sequence: TGTGCCAGCAGTTCTACTGACTTAGCGGACAACAATGAGCAGTTCTTC. It is translated as CASSSTDLADNNEQFF.

V is TRBV6-2 or TRBV6-3 and J is TRBJ2-7; TRBD1 matches 12 bases. Germline CDR1 reads MNHEY; CDR2 reads SVGEGT. Unmatched junction bases numbered 3, after V lost 1 base and J lost 2 bases. This CDR3 comprises 16 residues. CDR3 protein: CASSYWDRGRTYEQYF. CDR3 nucleotides: TGTGCCAGCAGTTACTGGGACAGGGGGCGTACCTACGAGCAGTACTTC.

The gene calls are TRBV24-1 and TRBJ1-2; D is unclear. CDR1 KGHDR and CDR2 SFDVKD come from the germline V gene. With 1 base removed from V and 4 bases from J, the gap between germline ends came to 9 bases. The CDR3 covers 14 residues. The CDR3 DNA reads TGTGCCACCAGTGATTTTAACAGCCCCTATGGCTACACCTTC. It encodes CATSDFNSPYGYTF.

The V and J genes are TRBV2 and TRBJ1-1, with no clear D. CDR1 and CDR2 from the germline V gene are SNHLY and FYNNEI. This CDR3 has 13 residues. Trimming left V 2 bases short and J 1 base short, with 5 bases between. The CDR3 sequence is CASSEWQNTEAFF. DNA of the CDR3: TGTGCCAGCAGTGAATGGCAGAACACTGAAGCTTTCTTT.

The V call is TRBV19, the J call TRBJ2-5; 7 nucleotides line up with TRBD1. Losses at the gene ends were 5 bases for V and 3 bases for J; bases not matched to a gene: 3. Germline-derived CDR1 and CDR2 are LNHDA and SQIVND (reference sequence). The CDR3 covers 13 residues. The CDR3 nucleotides read TGTGCCAGTAGTGTCGACAGGGAAGAGACCCAGTACTTC. Protein product: CASSVDREETQYF.

The CDR3 DNA reads as TGTGCCTCAATTCGACAGGACGGAGGTACGCAGTATTTT. This sequence encodes CASIRQDGGTQYF. V gene TRBV30 combines with J gene TRBJ2-3; the D gene is possibly TRBD1 (6 bases). CDR3 length equals 13 residues. Germline lookup yields CDR1 GTSNPN and CDR2 SVGIG (reference sequence). V gave up 7 bases and J gave up 8 bases, with 19 bases separating them.